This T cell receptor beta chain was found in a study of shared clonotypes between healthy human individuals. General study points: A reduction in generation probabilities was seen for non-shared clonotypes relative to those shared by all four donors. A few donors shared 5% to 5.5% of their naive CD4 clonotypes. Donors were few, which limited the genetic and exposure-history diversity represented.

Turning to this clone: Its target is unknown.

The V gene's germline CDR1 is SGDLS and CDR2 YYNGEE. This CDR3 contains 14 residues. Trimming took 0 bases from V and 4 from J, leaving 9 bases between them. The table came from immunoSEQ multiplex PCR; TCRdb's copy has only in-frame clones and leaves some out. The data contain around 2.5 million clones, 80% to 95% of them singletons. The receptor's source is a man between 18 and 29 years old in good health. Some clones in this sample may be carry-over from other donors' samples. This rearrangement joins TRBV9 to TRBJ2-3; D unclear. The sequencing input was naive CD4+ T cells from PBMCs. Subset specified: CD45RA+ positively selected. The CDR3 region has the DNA TGTGCCAGCAGCGTAGGTAACGTAGCAGATACGCAGTATTTT. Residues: CASSVGNVADTQYF.